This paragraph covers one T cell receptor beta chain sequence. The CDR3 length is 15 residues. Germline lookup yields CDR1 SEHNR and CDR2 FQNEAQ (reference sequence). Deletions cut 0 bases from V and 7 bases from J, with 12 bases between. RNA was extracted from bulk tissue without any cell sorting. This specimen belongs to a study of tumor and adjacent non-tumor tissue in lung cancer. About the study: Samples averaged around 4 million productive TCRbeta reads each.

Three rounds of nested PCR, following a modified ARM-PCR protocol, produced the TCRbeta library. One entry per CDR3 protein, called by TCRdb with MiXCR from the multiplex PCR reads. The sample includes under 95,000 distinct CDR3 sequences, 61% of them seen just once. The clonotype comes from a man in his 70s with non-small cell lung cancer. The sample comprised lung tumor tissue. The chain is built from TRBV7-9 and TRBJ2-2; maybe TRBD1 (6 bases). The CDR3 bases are TGTGCCAGCAGCTTAGCACAGGGTACCATCGGGGAGCTGTTTTTT. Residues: CASSLAQGTIGELFF.